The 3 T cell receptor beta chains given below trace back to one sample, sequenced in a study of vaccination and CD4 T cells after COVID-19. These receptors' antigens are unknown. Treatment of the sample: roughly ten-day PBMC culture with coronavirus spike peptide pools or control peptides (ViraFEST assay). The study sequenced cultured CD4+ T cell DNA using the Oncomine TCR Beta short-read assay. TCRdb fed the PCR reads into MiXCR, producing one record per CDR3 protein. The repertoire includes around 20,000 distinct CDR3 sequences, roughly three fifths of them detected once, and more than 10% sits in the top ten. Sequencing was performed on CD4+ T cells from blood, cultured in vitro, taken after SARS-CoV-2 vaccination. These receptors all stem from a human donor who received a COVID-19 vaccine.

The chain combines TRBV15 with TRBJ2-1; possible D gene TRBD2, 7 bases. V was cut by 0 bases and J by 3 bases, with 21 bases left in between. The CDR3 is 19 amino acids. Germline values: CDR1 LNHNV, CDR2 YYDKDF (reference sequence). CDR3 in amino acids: CATSRDKRGGQLIYNEQFF. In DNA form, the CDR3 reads TGTGCCACCAGCAGAGATAAGAGGGGGGGCCAGTTGATCTACAATGAGCAGTTCTTC.

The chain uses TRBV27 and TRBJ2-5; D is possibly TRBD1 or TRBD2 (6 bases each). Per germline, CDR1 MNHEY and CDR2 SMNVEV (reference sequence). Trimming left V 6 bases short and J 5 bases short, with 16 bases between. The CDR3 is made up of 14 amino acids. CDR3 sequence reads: CASSVRGVQETQYF. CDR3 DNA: TGTGCCAGCAGCGTTAGGGGGGTCCAGGAGACCCAGTACTTC.

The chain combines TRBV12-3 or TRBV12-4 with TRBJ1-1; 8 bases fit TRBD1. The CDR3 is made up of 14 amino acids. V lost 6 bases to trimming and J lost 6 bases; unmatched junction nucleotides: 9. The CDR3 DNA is TGTGCCAGCAGACAGACAGGGGCTCAGGCTGAAGCTTTCTTT. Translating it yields CASRQTGAQAEAFF.